Listed below are T cell receptor beta chains from one sample, sequenced in a study of blood T cell repertoires in COVID-19. The table came from immunoSEQ multiplex PCR; TCRdb's copy has only in-frame clones and leaves some out. This sample has 240,000 or so clones, with about 80% found just once. Material for sequencing was peripheral blood. These receptor sequences come from a woman of 80 years or more with acute or convalescent COVID-19. Both conserved end residues are part of each CDR3. Fields, in order: V gene, J gene, CDR3 length, D gene, clone size, CDR3 DNA, CDR3 protein. A D gene is named only where the DNA matches it firmly. Not every row has a clone size; where given, it reads once, few, many or a size class.

V gene: TRBV19; J gene: TRBJ1-5; CDR3 length: 17; D gene: TRBD1; clone size: .; CDR3 DNA: TGTGCCAGTAGTATACTGAACAGGGGCCTAGGCAATCAGCCCCAGCATTTT; CDR3 protein: CASSILNRGLGNQPQHF
V gene: TRBV24-1; J gene: TRBJ1-1; CDR3 length: 17; D gene: TRBD1; clone size: .; CDR3 DNA: TGTGCCACCAGTGACACCGGGACAGACAACGGGAACACTGAAGCTTTCTTT; CDR3 protein: CATSDTGTDNGNTEAFF
V gene: TRBV3-1/TRBV3-2; J gene: TRBJ1-2; CDR3 length: 14; D gene: .; clone size: .; CDR3 DNA: TGTGCCAGCAGCCAGGACCCACAGGGTTTTGGCTACACCTTC; CDR3 protein: CASSQDPQGFGYTF
V gene: TRBV7-8; J gene: TRBJ1-2; CDR3 length: 13; D gene: .; clone size: .; CDR3 DNA: TGTGCCAGCAGCTTTACAGGGTCCTATGGCTACACCTTC; CDR3 protein: CASSFTGSYGYTF
V gene: TRBV1; J gene: TRBJ2-4; CDR3 length: 15; D gene: .; clone size: few; CDR3 DNA: TGCACCAGCAGAGAAGGCAGGGAGGAGAAAAACATTCAGTACTTC; CDR3 protein: CTSREGREEKNIQYF
V gene: TRBV5-1; J gene: TRBJ2-5; CDR3 length: 15; D gene: .; clone size: .; CDR3 DNA: TGCGCCAGCAGCTCAACCGGGACACCCAGTGAGACCCAGTACTTC; CDR3 protein: CASSSTGTPSETQYF
V gene: TRBV7-2; J gene: TRBJ2-4; CDR3 length: 14; D gene: TRBD1; clone size: .; CDR3 DNA: TGTGCCAGCAGCTTAGAGGGGGCATTTAACATTCAGTACTTC; CDR3 protein: CASSLEGAFNIQYF
V gene: TRBV7-9; J gene: TRBJ2-3; CDR3 length: 12; D gene: .; clone size: .; CDR3 DNA: TGTGCCAGCAGCCCTTCCGGGGATACGCAGTATTTT; CDR3 protein: CASSPSGDTQYF
V gene: TRBV13; J gene: TRBJ2-2; CDR3 length: 16; D gene: TRBD2; clone size: .; CDR3 DNA: TGTGCCAGCAGCTCCATAGCGGGACCGAGGACCGGGGAGCTGTTTTTT; CDR3 protein: CASSSIAGPRTGELFF
V gene: TRBV10-3; J gene: TRBJ1-6; CDR3 length: 15; D gene: .; clone size: .; CDR3 DNA: TGTGCCATCAGTGAAGGGAGCTCCTATAATTCACCCCTCCACTTT; CDR3 protein: CAISEGSSYNSPLHF
V gene: TRBV19; J gene: TRBJ1-5; CDR3 length: 12; D gene: .; clone size: .; CDR3 DNA: TGTGCCAGTAGTATCTCGGTGCAGCCCCAGCATTTT; CDR3 protein: CASSISVQPQHF
V gene: TRBV7-2; J gene: TRBJ2-3; CDR3 length: 14; D gene: TRBD2; clone size: once; CDR3 DNA: TGTGCCAGCAGCTACGGGGGGGTGGAAGATACGCAGTATTTT; CDR3 protein: CASSYGGVEDTQYF
V gene: TRBV6-6; J gene: TRBJ2-7; CDR3 length: 13; D gene: .; clone size: .; CDR3 DNA: TGTGCCAGCAAGGAGGGCTCGGCCTACGAGCAGTACTTC; CDR3 protein: CASKEGSAYEQYF
V gene: TRBV18; J gene: TRBJ2-7; CDR3 length: 13; D gene: .; clone size: .; CDR3 DNA: TGTGCCAGCTCACCTGGGGGGAGCCTGGAGCAGTACTTC; CDR3 protein: CASSPGGSLEQYF
V gene: TRBV25-1; J gene: TRBJ1-5; CDR3 length: 12; D gene: .; clone size: .; CDR3 DNA: TGTGCCAGCAGCGAGGGGGAAGGGCCCCAGCATTTT; CDR3 protein: CASSEGEGPQHF
V gene: TRBV6-2/TRBV6-3; J gene: TRBJ2-1; CDR3 length: 16; D gene: TRBD1; clone size: .; CDR3 DNA: TGTGCCAGCAGTCCGGGACAGGGAATGATATACAATGAGCAGTTCTTC; CDR3 protein: CASSPGQGMIYNEQFF
V gene: TRBV29-1; J gene: TRBJ2-1; CDR3 length: 15; D gene: TRBD2; clone size: .; CDR3 DNA: TGCAGCGTTTCCCACTTAGCGGGAGTAGTTAATGAGCAGTTCTTC; CDR3 protein: CSVSHLAGVVNEQFF
V gene: TRBV6-5; J gene: TRBJ2-2; CDR3 length: 14; D gene: .; clone size: .; CDR3 DNA: TGTGCCAGCCGACCCCGCGGGAACACCGGGGAGCTGTTTTTT; CDR3 protein: CASRPRGNTGELFF
V gene: TRBV5-6; J gene: TRBJ1-2; CDR3 length: 13; D gene: TRBD1; clone size: .; CDR3 DNA: TGTGCCAGCAGGACAGGGATGACCCATGGCTACACCTTC; CDR3 protein: CASRTGMTHGYTF
V gene: TRBV5-1; J gene: TRBJ1-5; CDR3 length: 13; D gene: .; clone size: .; CDR3 DNA: TGCGCCAGCCGATGGGGAGAGGGTCAGCCCCAGCATTTT; CDR3 protein: CASRWGEGQPQHF
V gene: TRBV29-1; J gene: TRBJ2-1; CDR3 length: 14; D gene: TRBD2; clone size: .; CDR3 DNA: TGCAGCGTAGAAGGACTAGCTTTCTACAATGAGCAGTTCTTC; CDR3 protein: CSVEGLAFYNEQFF
V gene: TRBV29-1; J gene: TRBJ2-3; CDR3 length: 17; D gene: TRBD2; clone size: .; CDR3 DNA: TGCAGCGTTGTGGGCCCACTAGCGGGGGGCCGGACAGATACGCAGTATTTT; CDR3 protein: CSVVGPLAGGRTDTQYF
V gene: TRBV5-1; J gene: TRBJ1-1; CDR3 length: 15; D gene: TRBD1; clone size: .; CDR3 DNA: TGCGCCAGCAGCTTGACGACAGGGTTTGACACTGAAGCTTTCTTT; CDR3 protein: CASSLTTGFDTEAFF
V gene: TRBV5-1; J gene: TRBJ2-3; CDR3 length: 16; D gene: TRBD2; clone size: .; CDR3 DNA: TGCGCCAGCAGCTTGGCCGGAAGCGGGAGGGCCGGTACGCAGTATTTT; CDR3 protein: CASSLAGSGRAGTQYF
V gene: TRBV27; J gene: TRBJ2-2; CDR3 length: 16; D gene: TRBD1; clone size: many; CDR3 DNA: TGTGCCAGCAGTTTTTCCAGGGGGCCGAGCACCGGGGAGCTGTTTTTT; CDR3 protein: CASSFSRGPSTGELFF
V gene: TRBV12-3/TRBV12-4; J gene: TRBJ2-5; CDR3 length: 13; D gene: TRBD1; clone size: .; CDR3 DNA: TGTGCCAGCACCCGGACAGGGTGGAAGACCCAGTACTTC; CDR3 protein: CASTRTGWKTQYF
V gene: TRBV18; J gene: TRBJ2-6; CDR3 length: 18; D gene: TRBD1; clone size: .; CDR3 DNA: TGTGCCAGCTCACCACCGGGACAGGGCTCCTCTGGGGCCAACGTCCTGACTTTC; CDR3 protein: CASSPPGQGSSGANVLTF
V gene: TRBV9; J gene: TRBJ2-1; CDR3 length: 16; D gene: TRBD2; clone size: few; CDR3 DNA: TGTGCCAGCAGCGGTCACAGCGGGAGGGCCTACAATGAGCAGTTCTTC; CDR3 protein: CASSGHSGRAYNEQFF
V gene: TRBV6-5; J gene: TRBJ1-2; CDR3 length: 14; D gene: .; clone size: .; CDR3 DNA: TGTGCCAGCAGCGCCTCGACAGTTAACTATGGCTACACCTTC; CDR3 protein: CASSASTVNYGYTF